This T cell receptor beta chain was captured in a study of cytomegalovirus exposure and HLA in healthy donors (dated by TCRdb to 2016 to 2017). About the study as a whole: According to an earlier analysis of several hundred of the donors, about 179 million T cells yielded 117 million unique TCR beta sequences and about 300 Gb of sequence data. An early release that covered about 600 HLA-typed donors contained around 330 gigabases of sequencing data and 75 million to 100 million unique TCR sequences. The genetic ancestry cluster associated with self-reported Caucasian donors included over 65% of the 398 genotyped donors. The study aimed to test whether cataloging public T cell receptors could reveal signatures of past pathogen exposure. The T cell repertoires of 666 subjects were profiled by immunosequencing and related to cytomegalovirus serostatus. Along with the approximately 620-subject first cohort, a separate validation cohort of around 110 different subjects was used. The study combined high-throughput TCR immunosequencing, statistical association of individual TCRs with disease status, and machine learning to predict cytomegalovirus infection status. A later analysis re-analyzed previously published TCR beta repertoires from 666 donors and added high-resolution HLA genotyping to study TCR occurrence patterns. Rather than using new phenotypic data, the later analysis identified candidate immune exposures from TCR beta sequences and from how often those sequences occurred across donors. In an earlier analysis of a few hundred of the donors, high-throughput TCR beta sequencing was used to judge whether each TCR beta V gene segment behaved as functional or pseudogenic. Donor age, sex, ethnicity and CMV serostatus were compiled together with the repertoire data. A later genetic analysis used genome-wide SNP genotypes for about 65% of the 666 donors, treating that subset as a discovery cohort. All discovery cohort repertoires had been generated on a single sequencing platform. Class I and class II HLA loci were covered by the typing at four-digit resolution. Typing coverage varied by locus: roughly 629-630 donors for A, B, C, DRB1 and DQB1; some 520 for DQA1; approximately 610 for DPA1; more than 450 for DPB1. A handful of DR-DQ haplotypes were handled as single units for association and clustering because linkage in the cohort was strong. Among about 360 genotyped donors of the cohort, an average of roughly 240,000 unique TCR beta nucleotide sequences were sequenced per donor, around 20% of them non-productive. The full study reports these points: About 17 rarely observed V segments, including chromosome 9 orphons, were excluded from the earlier analysis of approximately 500 of the donors because counts were too low. Roughly uniform sequencing depth across donors was assumed in presence/absence analyses, although this assumption may not hold. In a later analysis, around 17,000 TCR beta sequences were associated with specific HLA alleles at a false discovery rate of 0.05. Because HLA typing was missing for some donors at each locus, association tests included only the typed subset. In an earlier analysis of about 600 of the donors, most TCR beta V segments appeared in productive rearrangements about 87% or about 30% of the time, broadly matching IMGT annotations. For the cohort, immune exposure information was limited to CMV serostatus. In a later analysis, the rate of TCR association differed among HLA loci, with DRB1 alleles having the most associated TCRs and HLA-C alleles having the fewest. In the study, some 160 TCR beta chains were listed as associated with cytomegalovirus. A further reported finding was that TCR beta sequences accurately predicted the HLA-A and HLA-B alleles for most subjects in the first cohort. Compared with equally common non-associated chains, HLA-associated TCR beta chains in a later analysis were more clonally expanded and had lower generation probabilities. When HLA alleles, especially DR and DQ, strongly co-occurred, attributing TCR associations to individual alleles was difficult. In a later genetic analysis, a missense DCLRE1C variant was associated with V-gene and J-gene trimming of TCR beta chains, and the association was replicated in an independent cohort. In a later analysis, most CMV-associated TCR beta chains were found to appear HLA-restricted, with HLA associations seemingly driven largely by CMV exposure. Three of the identified cytomegalovirus-associated TCR beta chains were confirmed in vitro to be specific for cytomegalovirus antigens. Compared with the roughly 600-donor mean, donors in an Asian-associated ancestry cluster had fewer N-insertions in productive TCRs, according to a later genetic analysis. Correlated functional status among segregating V segments might be attributable to linkage disequilibrium, but an unknown experimental factor could not be ruled out. Some IMGT-functional V segments, including TRBV6-2 and TRBV6-3, could not be distinguished by the 87-base-pair reads and were therefore excluded. According to the authors, the approach could potentially be generalized to other disease states and immunological phenotypes. Across donors, most TCR sequences were observed very rarely, whereas some public TCRs were present in many individuals. The classifier was reported to diagnose cytomegalovirus status with high specificity and sensitivity in both the original and validation cohorts. Only TCR beta chains were sequenced in this cohort, and the absence of alpha or paired-chain data limited detectable features. Several of the top co-occurrence clusters appeared to be linked to parvovirus B19, influenza, CMV and Epstein-Barr virus, according to a later analysis. A cluster of highly shared sequence variants was judged likely to be a technical artifact of the sequencing pipeline.

The library was made by the immunoSEQ multiplex PCR assay. For the multiplex PCR, a mixture combining 60 forward primers for TCR Vbeta segments and 13 reverse primers for TCR Jbeta segments was used. A multiplex PCR assay on genomic DNA amplified the CDR3 region of rearranged TCR beta genes. The amplified TCR beta libraries were sequenced on the Illumina HiSeq System as 87-base-pair reads. Per the original workflow: A later analysis counted approximately 74 million unique TCR beta chains across the 550 to 800 repertoires, and 10 million to 11 million of these chains were shared by at least two donors. Raw reads were error-corrected and collapsed into unique sequences with a nearest-neighbor algorithm that merged closely related sequences to remove PCR and sequencing errors. Alignment of CDR3 sequences to IMGT reference sequences was used to assign V, D and J gene segments. For a sequence to be retained, a match of at least six nucleotides to both a V gene segment and a J gene segment was required. A rearrangement was called productive if the CDR3 had no stop codons and remained in frame with V and J, and every other rearrangement was called non-productive. Following IMGT convention, CDR3 was defined as the stretch from the second conserved V-encoded cysteine to the conserved J-encoded phenylalanine. The earlier analysis of 500 to 750 of the donors excluded any sequence lacking an unambiguous match to a single V gene segment. In an earlier analysis of approximately 550 of the donors, V segments were called functional above 56.7% productive rearrangements and were called segregating when the between-donor standard deviation exceeded 5%. A statistical classification framework was built for diagnosing cytomegalovirus status from the catalog of TCR beta chain sequences. A later analysis assigned V and J genes by comparing TCR nucleotide sequences with IMGT/GENE-DB human TR gene sequences. The TCRdist pipeline was used in a later analysis to assign CDR3 sequences and most-parsimonious VDJ recombination scenarios. In a later analysis, each TCR beta chain was defined by its CDR3 amino acid sequence together with its V-gene family, and reads without a unique V-gene family were excluded. A later analysis removed 592 highly shared, low-generation-probability nucleotide sequences to deal with suspected cross-contamination and a sequencing artifact. For each public chain, a later analysis derived a clonal expansion index from normalized ranks of inferred template counts within each repertoire. In a later analysis, generation probabilities were computed using a VDJ recombination model fitted to out-of-frame rearrangements, and the results were checked against IGoR. A later analysis scored TCR-TCR, TCR-HLA and TCR-CMV co-occurrence with hypergeometric tests, applying a repertoire-size bias correction to TCR pairs. A later analysis estimated false discovery rates by permuting HLA or CMV assignments 20 times. In a later analysis, co-occurring TCRs were grouped with DBSCAN, and TCRdist sequence similarity was added when clustering was performed within HLA-allele-positive subsets. Repertoires with fewer than 30,000 or more than 120,000 public chains, plus five repertoires with anomalous nucleotide sharing, were excluded from co-occurrence clustering. This is the immuneACCESS table as TCRdb keeps it, with only in-frame sequences that have V and J called. A part of the clones is gone; compared with another copy, unresolved V genes explain less than half, and the rest is unexplained. D and trimming were read from the DNA, whereas the V and J calls and clone size are those reported in that table. The sample contains roughly 75,000 clones, roughly 84% of them found a single time. Under 20% of the sample is held by the ten biggest clonotypes.

The cohort consisted of 600 to 750 healthy bone marrow donors. All cohort members were sampled while nominally healthy, although unrecorded immune exposures were likely present. The donor tested CMV seropositive, placing the donor among the roughly 300 seropositive members of the cohort. A peripheral blood sample was collected from each donor, and TCR beta sequencing was performed on peripheral blood mononuclear cells. Genomic DNA extraction from the blood cell samples was performed with the Qiagen DNeasy Blood Extraction Kit. Worth noting for this clone: No cognate antigen has been identified for it. One base away there is no much larger clone; base qualities are not given.

CDR1 and CDR2 are read off the germline V gene as MDHEN and SYDVKM. V loses 2 bases at its end and J loses 10 bases; junction bases beyond the gene matches: 6. Spanning cysteine to phenylalanine, the CDR3 consists of 13 amino acids. CDR3 DNA only is kept here, 39 bases in frame from base 1. The chain couples TRBV28 to TRBJ1-1; 8 bases in the middle match TRBD1. The sequence came from a man aged 65 to 85 in good health and CMV-seropositive. The specimen sequenced was PBMCs. The DNA sequence follows: TGTGCCAGCAGTTTAGACAGGGGCCGAGTAGCTTTCTTT. This codes for CASSLDRGRVAFF.